This is a list of T cell receptor beta chains from one sample in a study of immune cell composition in non-small cell lung cancer. Data came from immunoSEQ multiplex PCR; TCRdb stores just in-frame clones and leaves some out. The sample lists 2,400 or so clones; 73% were seen once. These data are also associated with another study on CD4 T cells in lung cancer.

The sample taken for sequencing was non-adjacent lung tissue. These receptors came from a human donor with non-small cell lung cancer. Both conserved end residues are part of each CDR3. The order of the fields is V gene, CDR3 length, CDR3 protein.

>TRBV5-1|12
CASSPVTGELFF
>TRBV4-1|20
CASSIRERGGGSKTYNEQFF
>TRBV19|15
CASSNPGRVGETQYF
>TRBV7-2|13
CASSLVETPVQYF
>TRBV9|14
CASSPGQGDQPQHF
>TRBV6-5|14
CASSRSGDSYEQYF
>TRBV5-6|12
CASSYEGNTIYF
>TRBV5-6|17
CASSGLAGGKRTDTQYF
>TRBV7-2|17
CASSSPAGGGSWETQYF
>TRBV28|12
CATTAGDYEQYF
>TRBV4-1|15
CASSQAQGSSQPQHF
>TRBV11-3|16
CASSRGGTRTYNEQFF
>TRBV11-2|12
CASSFYSYEQYF
>TRBV19|14
CASSEAGGTGELFF
>TRBV6-6|14
CASVRDRLNQPQHF
>TRBV28|13
CASSKTANYGYTF
>TRBV4-2|15
CASSQVSTEGNTIYF
>TRBV5-6|14
CASSLVGLNNEQFF
>TRBV5-1|13
CASSPGHVETQYF
>TRBV7-3|15
CASSSTSGQYNEQFF
>TRBV7-3|15
CASSSTGGLTGELFF
>TRBV28|14
CATRGRVRNEKLFF
>TRBV28|14
CASRGSGGSYEQYF
>TRBV28|17
CASSLPGDTVSGNTIYF
>TRBV7-2|14
CASSFGGGEYEQYF
>TRBV7-2|16
CASSRKTGTGGNEQFF
>TRBV7-9|12
CASSSQGFEEYF
>TRBV5-5|15
CASSRLTGGTNEQYF
>TRBV5-1|16
CASSRDRAATGGGYTF
>TRBV6-5|15
CASSRQREDSYEQYF
>TRBV2|13
CASSRQSNQPQHF
>TRBV7-1|14
CASSVIYSTGELFF